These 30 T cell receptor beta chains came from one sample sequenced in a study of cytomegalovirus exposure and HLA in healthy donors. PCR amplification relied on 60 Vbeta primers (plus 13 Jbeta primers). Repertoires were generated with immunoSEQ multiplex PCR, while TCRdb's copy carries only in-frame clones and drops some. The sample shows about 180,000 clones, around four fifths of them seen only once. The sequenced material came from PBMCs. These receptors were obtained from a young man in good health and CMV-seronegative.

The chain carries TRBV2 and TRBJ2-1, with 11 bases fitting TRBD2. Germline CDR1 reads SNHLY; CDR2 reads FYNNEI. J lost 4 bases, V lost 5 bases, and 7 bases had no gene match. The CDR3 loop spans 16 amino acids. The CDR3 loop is CASSHSSGGLYNEQFF. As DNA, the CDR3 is TGTGCCAGCAGTCATTCTAGCGGGGGGTTATACAATGAGCAGTTCTTC.

The CDR3 is CASSPLAGDYEQFF. As DNA, the CDR3 is TGTGCCAGCTCACCGCTAGCGGGAGACTATGAGCAGTTCTTC. The chain combines TRBV18 with TRBJ2-1; 10 bases line up with TRBD2. CDR1 is KGHSH and CDR2 is LQKENI in the germline V gene. This CDR3 contains 14 residues. V was clipped by 3 bases and J by 8 bases; unmatched bases: 4.

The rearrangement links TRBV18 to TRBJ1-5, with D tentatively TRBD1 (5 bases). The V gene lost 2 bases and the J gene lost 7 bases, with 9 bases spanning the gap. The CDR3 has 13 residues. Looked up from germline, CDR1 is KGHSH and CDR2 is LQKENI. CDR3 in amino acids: CASSPTGTQPQHF. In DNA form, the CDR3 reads TGTGCCAGCTCACCAACAGGTACGCAGCCCCAGCATTTT. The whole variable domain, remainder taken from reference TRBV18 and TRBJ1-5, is NAGVMQNPRHLVRRRGQEARLRCSPMKGHSHVYWYRQLPEEGLKFMVYLQKENIIDESGMPKERFSAEFPKEGPSILRIQQVVRGDSAAYFCASSPTGTQPQHFGDGTRLSIL.

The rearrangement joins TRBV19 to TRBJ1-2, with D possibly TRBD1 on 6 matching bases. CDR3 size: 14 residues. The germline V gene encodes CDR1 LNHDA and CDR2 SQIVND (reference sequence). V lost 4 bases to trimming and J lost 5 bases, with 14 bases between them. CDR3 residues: CASSTTGLGYGYTF. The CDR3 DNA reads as TGTGCCAGTAGTACTACAGGGCTTGGATATGGCTACACCTTC.

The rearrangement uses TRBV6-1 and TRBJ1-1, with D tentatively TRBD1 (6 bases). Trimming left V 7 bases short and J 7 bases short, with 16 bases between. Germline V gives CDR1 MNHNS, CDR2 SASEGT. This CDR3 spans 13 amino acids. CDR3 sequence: CASKATGRGEAFF. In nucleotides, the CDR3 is TGTGCCAGCAAAGCAACAGGGAGGGGTGAAGCTTTCTTT.

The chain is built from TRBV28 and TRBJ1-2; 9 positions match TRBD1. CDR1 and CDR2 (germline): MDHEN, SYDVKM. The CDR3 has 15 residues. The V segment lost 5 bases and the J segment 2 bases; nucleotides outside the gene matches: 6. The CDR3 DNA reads TGTGCCAGCAGTCAAACCGGGACAGGGAACTATGGCTACACCTTC. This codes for CASSQTGTGNYGYTF.

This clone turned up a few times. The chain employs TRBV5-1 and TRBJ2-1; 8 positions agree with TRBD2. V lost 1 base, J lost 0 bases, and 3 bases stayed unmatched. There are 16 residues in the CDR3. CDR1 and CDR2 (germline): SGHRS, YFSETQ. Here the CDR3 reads CASSLPGGASYNEQFF. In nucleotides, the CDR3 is TGCGCCAGCAGCTTGCCGGGGGGGGCCTCCTACAATGAGCAGTTCTTC.

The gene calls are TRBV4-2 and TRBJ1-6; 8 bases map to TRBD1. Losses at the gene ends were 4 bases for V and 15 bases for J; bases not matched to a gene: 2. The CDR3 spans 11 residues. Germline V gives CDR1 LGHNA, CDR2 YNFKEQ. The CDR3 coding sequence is TGTGCCAGCAGCCCGGGGACAGGCCTCCACTTT. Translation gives CASSPGTGLHF.

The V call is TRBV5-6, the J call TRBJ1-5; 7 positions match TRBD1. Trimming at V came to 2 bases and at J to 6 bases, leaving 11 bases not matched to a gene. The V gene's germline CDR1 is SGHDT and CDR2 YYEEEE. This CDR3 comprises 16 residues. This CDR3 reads CASSLMTGTGGQPQHF. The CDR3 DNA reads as TGTGCCAGCAGCTTAATGACAGGGACTGGTGGTCAGCCCCAGCATTTT.

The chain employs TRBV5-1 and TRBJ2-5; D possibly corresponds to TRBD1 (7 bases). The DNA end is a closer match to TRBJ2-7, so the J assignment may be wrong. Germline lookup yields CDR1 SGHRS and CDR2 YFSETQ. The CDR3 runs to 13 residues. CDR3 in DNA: TGCGCCAGCAGCTTCGGAGGGGGCAACGAGCAGTACTTC. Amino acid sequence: CASSFGGGNEQYF.

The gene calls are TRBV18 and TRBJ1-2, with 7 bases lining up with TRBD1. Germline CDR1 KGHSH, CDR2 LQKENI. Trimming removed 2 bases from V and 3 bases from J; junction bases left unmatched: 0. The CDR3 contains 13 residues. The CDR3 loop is CASSPDRDYGYTF. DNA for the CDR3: TGTGCCAGCTCACCAGACAGGGACTATGGCTACACCTTC.

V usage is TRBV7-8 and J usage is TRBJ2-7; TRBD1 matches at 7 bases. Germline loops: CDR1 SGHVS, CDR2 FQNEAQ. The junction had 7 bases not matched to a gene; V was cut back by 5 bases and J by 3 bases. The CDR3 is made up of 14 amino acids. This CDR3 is CASSQPWDSYEQYF. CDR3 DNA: TGTGCCAGCAGCCAACCTTGGGACAGCTACGAGCAGTACTTC.

CDR3 nucleotides: TGTGCCAGCAGTTTGAGTGGTCTCGGTGAAAAACTGTTTTTT. Translated, it gives CASSLSGLGEKLFF. The V call is TRBV27, the J call TRBJ1-4; no clear D. V dropped 3 bases and J dropped 7 bases, with 12 bases sitting between them. CDR1 and CDR2 from the germline V gene are MNHEY and SMNVEV (reference sequence). The CDR3 runs to 14 residues.

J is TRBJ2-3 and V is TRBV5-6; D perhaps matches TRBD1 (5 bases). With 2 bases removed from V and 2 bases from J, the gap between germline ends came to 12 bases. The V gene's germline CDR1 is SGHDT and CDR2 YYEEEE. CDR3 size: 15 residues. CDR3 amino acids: CASSFGQGPTDTQYF. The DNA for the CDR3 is TGTGCCAGCAGCTTCGGGCAGGGCCCCACAGATACGCAGTATTTT.

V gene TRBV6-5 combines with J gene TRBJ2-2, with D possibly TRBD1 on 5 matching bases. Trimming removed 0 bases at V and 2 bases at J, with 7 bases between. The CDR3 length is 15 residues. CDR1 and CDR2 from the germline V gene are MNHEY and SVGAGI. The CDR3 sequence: CASSYSDSNTGELFF. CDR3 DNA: TGTGCCAGCAGTTACTCCGACAGTAACACCGGGGAGCTGTTTTTT.

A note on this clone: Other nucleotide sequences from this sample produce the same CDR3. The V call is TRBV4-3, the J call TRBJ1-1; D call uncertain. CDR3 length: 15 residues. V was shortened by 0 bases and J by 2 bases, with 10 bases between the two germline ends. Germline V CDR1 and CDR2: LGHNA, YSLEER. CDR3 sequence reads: CASSQDPGVNTEAFF. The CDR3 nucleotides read TGCGCCAGCAGCCAAGACCCCGGAGTCAACACTGAAGCTTTCTTT.

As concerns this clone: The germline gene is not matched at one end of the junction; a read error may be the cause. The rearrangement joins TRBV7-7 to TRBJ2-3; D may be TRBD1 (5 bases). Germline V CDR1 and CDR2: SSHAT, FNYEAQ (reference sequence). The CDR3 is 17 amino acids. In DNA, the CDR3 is TGTGCTAGCAGCCACTCCCCTGGGCCTGGGGCAGGAGATACGCAGTATTTT. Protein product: CASSHSPGPGAGDTQYF.

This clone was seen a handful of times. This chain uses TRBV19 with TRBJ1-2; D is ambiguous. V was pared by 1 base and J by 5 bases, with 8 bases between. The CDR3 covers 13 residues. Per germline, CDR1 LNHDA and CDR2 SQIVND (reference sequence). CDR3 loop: CASSIVPEYGYTF. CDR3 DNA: TGTGCCAGTAGTATAGTCCCCGAGTATGGCTACACCTTC. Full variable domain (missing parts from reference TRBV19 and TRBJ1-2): DGGITQSPKYLFRKEGQNVTLSCEQNLNHDAMYWYRQDPGQGLRLIYYSQIVNDFQKGDIAEGYSVSREKKESFPLTVTSAQKNPTAFYLCASSIVPEYGYTFGSGTRLTVV.

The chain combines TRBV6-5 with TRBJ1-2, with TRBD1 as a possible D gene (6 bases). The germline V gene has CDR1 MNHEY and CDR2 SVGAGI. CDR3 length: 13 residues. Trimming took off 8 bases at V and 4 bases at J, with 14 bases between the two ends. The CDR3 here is CASGEAGVYGYTF. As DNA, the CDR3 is TGTGCCAGCGGCGAGGCAGGGGTCTATGGCTACACCTTC.

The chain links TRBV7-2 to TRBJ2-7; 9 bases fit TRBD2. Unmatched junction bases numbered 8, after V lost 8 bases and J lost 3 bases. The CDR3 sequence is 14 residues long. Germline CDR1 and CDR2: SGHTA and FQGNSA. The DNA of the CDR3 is TGTGCCAGCCAGCGGGAGGCCCTCGTCTACGAGCAGTACTTC. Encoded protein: CASQREALVYEQYF.

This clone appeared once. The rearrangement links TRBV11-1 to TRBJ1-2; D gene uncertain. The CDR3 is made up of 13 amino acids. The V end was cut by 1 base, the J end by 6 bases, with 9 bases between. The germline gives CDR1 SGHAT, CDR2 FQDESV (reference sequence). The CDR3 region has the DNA TGTGCCAGCAGCTTAGGCCCTACTGATGGCTACACCTTC. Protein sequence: CASSLGPTDGYTF.

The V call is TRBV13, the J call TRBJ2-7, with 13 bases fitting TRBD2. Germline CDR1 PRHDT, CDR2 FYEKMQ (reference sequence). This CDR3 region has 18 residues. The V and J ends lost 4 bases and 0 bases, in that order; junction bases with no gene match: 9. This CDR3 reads CASSSGTSGMMSSYEQYF. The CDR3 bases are TGTGCCAGCAGCTCCGGGACTAGCGGGATGATGAGCTCCTACGAGCAGTACTTC.

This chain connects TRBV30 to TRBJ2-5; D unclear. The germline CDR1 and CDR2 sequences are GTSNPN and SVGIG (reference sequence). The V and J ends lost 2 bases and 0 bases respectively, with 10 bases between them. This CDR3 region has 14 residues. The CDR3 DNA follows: TGTGCCTGGAGTCGGTCGATGTACCAAGAGACCCAGTACTTC. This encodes CAWSRSMYQETQYF.

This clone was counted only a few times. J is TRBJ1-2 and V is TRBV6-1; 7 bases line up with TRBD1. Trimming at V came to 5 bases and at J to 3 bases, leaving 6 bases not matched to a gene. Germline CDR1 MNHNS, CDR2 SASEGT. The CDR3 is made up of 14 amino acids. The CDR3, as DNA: TGTGCCAGCAGTCCCACAGGGGCGCACTATGGCTACACCTTC. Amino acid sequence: CASSPTGAHYGYTF.

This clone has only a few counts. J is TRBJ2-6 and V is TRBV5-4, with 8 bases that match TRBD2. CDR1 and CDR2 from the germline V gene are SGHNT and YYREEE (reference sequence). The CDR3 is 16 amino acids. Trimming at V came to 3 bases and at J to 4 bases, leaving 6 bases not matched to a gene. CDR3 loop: CASSSGRGSGANVLTF. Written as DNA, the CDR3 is TGTGCCAGCAGCTCCGGGAGGGGGTCAGGGGCCAACGTCCTGACTTTC.

This CDR3 is CASSLVGGGRETQYF. DNA of the CDR3: TGTGCCAGCAGCTTAGTAGGGGGCGGGCGAGAGACCCAGTACTTC. The chain has TRBV7-2 and TRBJ2-5, with 7 bases identical to TRBD1. V was clipped by 1 base and J by 4 bases; unmatched bases: 6. The CDR3 loop spans 15 amino acids. Germline V gene lookup returns CDR1 SGHTA and CDR2 FQGNSA.

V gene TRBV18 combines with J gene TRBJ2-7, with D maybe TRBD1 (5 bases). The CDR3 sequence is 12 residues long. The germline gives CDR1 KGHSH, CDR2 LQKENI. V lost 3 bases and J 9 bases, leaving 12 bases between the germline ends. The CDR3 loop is CASSPQGFGQYF. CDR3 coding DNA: TGTGCCAGCTCACCCCAGGGTTTCGGGCAGTACTTC. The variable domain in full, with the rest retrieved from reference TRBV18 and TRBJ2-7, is NAGVMQNPRHLVRRRGQEARLRCSPMKGHSHVYWYRQLPEEGLKFMVYLQKENIIDESGMPKERFSAEFPKEGPSILRIQQVVRGDSAAYFCASSPQGFGQYFGPGTRLTVT.

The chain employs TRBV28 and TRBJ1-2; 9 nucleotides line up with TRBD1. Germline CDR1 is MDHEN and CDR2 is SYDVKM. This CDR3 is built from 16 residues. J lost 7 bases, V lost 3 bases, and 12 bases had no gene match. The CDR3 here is CASSFSYRGRLGGYTF. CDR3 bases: TGTGCCAGCAGTTTTTCCTACAGGGGGCGCTTGGGTGGCTACACCTTC.

In nucleotides, the CDR3 is TGCAGCGTTGAGGACGGGACCTACAATGAGCAGTTCTTC. Its protein is CSVEDGTYNEQFF. J is TRBJ2-1 and V is TRBV29-1; maybe TRBD2 (5 bases). The CDR3 sequence is 13 residues long. CDR1 and CDR2 (germline): SQVTM, ANQGSEA. V was clipped by 3 bases and J by 2 bases, with 8 bases between them.

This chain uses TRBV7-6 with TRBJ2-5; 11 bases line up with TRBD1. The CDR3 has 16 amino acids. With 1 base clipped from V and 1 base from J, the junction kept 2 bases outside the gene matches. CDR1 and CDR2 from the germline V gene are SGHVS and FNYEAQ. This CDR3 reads CASSLEGTGGQETQYF. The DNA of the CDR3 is TGTGCCAGCAGCTTAGAAGGGACAGGGGGCCAAGAGACCCAGTACTTC.